This section outlines one T cell receptor beta chain sequence together with its context. Its antigen is unidentified. Time point reported: week 11, during vaccination. Every single dose of the vaccine, 300 ug of mutant IDH1 20-mer peptide, came with topical imiquimod. The CDR3 runs 15 residues. Looked up from germline, CDR1 is MNHEY and CDR2 is SMNVEV (reference sequence). V lost 5 bases, J lost 2 bases, and 14 bases lay in between. This sample stems from a study of a mutant IDH1 vaccine in newly diagnosed glioma. At the level of the study: Patients underwent eight vaccinations, which took place in weeks 1, 3, 5, 7, 11, 15, 19 and 23. Most had both radiotherapy and temozolomide beforehand; others had only one.

Clones were sequenced by immunoSEQ multiplex PCR, and TCRdb holds only the in-frame ones, with some missing. The sample lists around 100,000 clones; 85% to 90% were seen once. The TCR originated in a woman in her forties or fifties with glioma. The sequences come from PBMCs, collected from a glioma patient whose treatment included an IDH1 peptide vaccine. The V gene is TRBV27, the J gene TRBJ2-3, with D tentatively TRBD1 or TRBD2 (5 bases each). CDR3 sequence: CASSPGTRTTDTQYF. As DNA, the CDR3 is TGTGCCAGCAGTCCCGGGACGAGGACCACAGATACGCAGTATTTT.